This entry features one T cell receptor (beta chain) sequence. The target antigen is unknown. This sample is part of a study of a mutant IDH1 vaccine in newly diagnosed glioma. Turning to the study itself: Treated patients, roughly 62% male and about 38% female, averaged about 42 years of age.

Time point here: week 11, during vaccination. In every dose of vaccine, 300 ug of mutant IDH1 20-mer peptide was given alongside topical imiquimod. V lost 3 bases, J lost 4 bases, and 15 bases lay in between. In germline, CDR1 is WNHNN, CDR2 SYGVQD (reference sequence). The CDR3 has 15 amino acids. The method was immunoSEQ multiplex PCR; TCRdb's version includes in-frame clones alone and lacks a portion of them. The table includes some 120,000 clones, about 80% detected once. This sequence was found in a man in his forties with glioma. The specimen comprised PBMCs, sampled from a glioma patient whose treatment included an IDH1 peptide vaccine. This chain links TRBV10-1 with TRBJ1-1, with D possibly TRBD1 on 5 matching bases. In DNA form, the CDR3 reads TGCGCCAGCAGTGATTGGGGCGATGGGGGCACTGAAGCTTTCTTT. Its translation: CASSDWGDGGTEAFF.